The 22 T cell receptor beta chains presented below share a single source sample, sequenced in a study of metastatic and nonmetastatic thyroid tumors. Until they underwent thyroid surgery, no patient had received any treatment. TCRdb re-processed the PCR reads through MiXCR. This sample has approximately 15,000 clones, with roughly a fifth found just once. Source material: adjacent normal tissue. The receptors stem from a female donor with papillary thyroid cancer or a benign thyroid nodule (not recorded which). Some clones in this sample may be carry-over from other donors' samples.

This clone was counted only a few times. The chain combines TRBV6-1 with TRBJ1-5; weak D call: TRBD1 (5 bases). The CDR3 is 14 residues long. Germline CDR1 and CDR2: MNHNS and SASEGT. V was clipped by 2 bases and J by 4 bases, with 9 bases between them. CDR3 DNA sequence: TGTGCCAGCAGTGAAAAGACAGCAAATCAGCCCCAGCATTTT. As protein: CASSEKTANQPQHF.

The rearrangement links TRBV30 to TRBJ1-5; tentatively, D is TRBD1 (5 bases). Between the trimmed V and J ends, which lost 5 bases and 6 bases, there was a span of 14 bases. There are 13 residues in the CDR3. CDR1 and CDR2 from the germline V gene are GTSNPN and SVGIG (reference sequence). The CDR3 nucleotides read TGTGCCTGGGGGGGGACCACGGGTCAGCCCCAGCATTTT. It codes for CAWGGTTGQPQHF.

This clone turned up a few times. The chain joins TRBV11-2 to TRBJ2-2; D is uncertain. This CDR3 is 16 amino acids long. Germline V gene lookup returns CDR1 SGHAT and CDR2 FQNNGV. The V and J ends lost 0 bases and 1 base respectively, with 9 bases between them. The CDR3 bases are TGTGCCAGCAGCTTAGATAGGATTGGGAACACCGGGGAGCTGTTTTTT. Protein: CASSLDRIGNTGELFF.

The rearrangement uses TRBV2 and TRBJ2-3; D tentatively reads TRBD1 or TRBD2 (5 bases each). Trimming cost V 1 base and J 0 bases, with 8 bases left between them. This CDR3 region has 15 residues. Germline values: CDR1 SNHLY, CDR2 FYNNEI. The CDR3 is CASSEDGASTDTQYF. In nucleotides, the CDR3 is TGTGCCAGCAGTGAAGACGGGGCTAGCACAGATACGCAGTATTTT.

This chain uses TRBV5-6 with TRBJ2-7; a possible D gene is TRBD1 (6 bases). With 4 bases removed from V and 3 bases from J, the gap between germline ends came to 17 bases. The V gene's germline CDR1 is SGHDT and CDR2 YYEEEE. The CDR3 spans 15 residues. As DNA, the CDR3 is TGTGCCAGCAGCGGGGGACAAACGTCTTACTACGAGCAGTACTTC. It specifies CASSGGQTSYYEQYF.

The CDR3 reads CASSLVLAGAYEQYF. The CDR3 nucleotides read TGTGCCAGCAGCTTAGTACTAGCGGGTGCATACGAGCAGTACTTC. This chain joins TRBV7-9 and TRBJ2-7; TRBD2 aligns across 9 bases. This CDR3 is 15 amino acids long. Germline values: CDR1 SEHNR, CDR2 FQNEAQ (reference sequence). J was trimmed by 4 bases and V by 1 base; bases with no gene match: 5. Complete variable domain (other parts from reference TRBV7-9 and TRBJ2-7): DTGVSQNPRHKITKRGQNVTFRCDPISEHNRLYWYRQTLGQGPEFLTYFQNEAQLEKSRLLSDRFSAERPKGSFSTLEIQRTEQGDSAMYLCASSLVLAGAYEQYFGPGTRLTVT.

This rearrangement joins TRBV6-2 or TRBV6-3 to TRBJ2-3; D ambiguous. The CDR3 contains 17 residues. Germline V lookup: CDR1 MNHEY, CDR2 SVGEGT. V dropped 5 bases and J dropped 0 bases, with 18 bases sitting between them. DNA for the CDR3: TGTGCCAGCAGTCAAGTACCCGAACCTACTAGCACAGATACGCAGTATTTT. Amino acids: CASSQVPEPTSTDTQYF.

The chain is built from TRBV11-2 and TRBJ2-1; perhaps D is TRBD1 or TRBD2 (5 bases each). Deletions cut 4 bases from V and 5 bases from J, with 18 bases between. The CDR3 covers 16 residues. Germline V lookup: CDR1 SGHAT, CDR2 FQNNGV. The CDR3 DNA reads TGTGCCAGCAGCTCCGGGGCCACGAGGTCCCACAATGAGCAGTTCTTC. Amino acids: CASSSGATRSHNEQFF.

As for this clone: Other DNA sequences in this sample translate to the same CDR3. The rearrangement joins TRBV12-3 or TRBV12-4 to TRBJ2-2; the match to TRBD2 covers 13 bases. After removal of 6 bases from V and 3 bases from J, the junction contained 7 bases not matched to a gene. The CDR3 length is 17 residues. CDR3: CASSLLAGGWHTGELFF. The CDR3 bases are TGTGCCAGCAGCCTACTAGCGGGAGGGTGGCACACCGGGGAGCTGTTTTTT.

This clone was seen at least ten times. This sequence joins TRBV6-5 and TRBJ1-5; possible D gene TRBD1, 5 bases. Trimming left V 8 bases short and J 7 bases short, with 12 bases between. Germline V gives CDR1 MNHEY, CDR2 SVGAGI. The CDR3 has 12 residues. CDR3 DNA: TGTGCCAGCCACAGCGGGGGGCAGCCCCAGCATTTT. Protein product: CASHSGGQPQHF.

This clone is deemed hyperexpanded. This sample includes further DNA sequences coding for the same CDR3. For the CDR3, the DNA is TGTGCCAGCAGTAGCGGCACAGATACGCAGTATTTT. This gives the protein CASSSGTDTQYF. The rearrangement uses TRBV2 and TRBJ2-3; D is unclear. Trimming cost V 5 bases and J 1 base, with 4 bases left between them. The CDR3 loop spans 12 amino acids. In germline, CDR1 is SNHLY, CDR2 FYNNEI.

Remarks on this clone: A read error may account for a junction end that differs from germline. The chain links TRBV24-1 to TRBJ2-1; 10 nucleotides match TRBD2. The germline gives CDR1 KGHDR, CDR2 SFDVKD. There are 16 residues in the CDR3. The CDR3 coding sequence is TGTGCCACCAGTGATTTTGGTAGCGGGAGGTCGAATGAGCAGTTTTTC. Its translation is CATSDFGSGRSNEQFF.

This clone was seen ten or more times. This sample includes further DNA sequences coding for the same CDR3. The rearrangement joins TRBV2 to TRBJ1-6; unclear D gene. This CDR3 comprises 14 residues. CDR1 SNHLY and CDR2 FYNNEI come from the germline V gene. Trimming pared 7 bases from V and 9 bases from J, leaving 16 bases between. In DNA form, the CDR3 reads TGTGCCAGCAAAGGTGGCCTCCTAGGTTCACCCCTCCACTTT. It encodes CASKGGLLGSPLHF. Full variable domain (rest looked up from reference TRBV2 and TRBJ1-6): EPEVTQTPSHQVTQMGQEVILRCVPISNHLYFYWYRQILGQKVEFLVSFYNNEISEKSEIFDDQFSVERPDGSNFTLKIRSTKLEDSAMYFCASKGGLLGSPLHFGNGTRLTVT.

In its sample, this clone was seen a few times. The chain links TRBV20-1 to TRBJ2-7; possible D gene TRBD2, 6 bases. The length of the CDR3 is 15 residues. Looked up from germline, CDR1 is DFQATT and CDR2 is SNEGSKA (reference sequence). With 6 bases removed from V and 0 bases from J, the gap between germline ends came to 18 bases. The CDR3, as DNA: TGCAGTGCCAGCAGCCGGGACGGGAGCTCCTACGAGCAGTACTTC. Protein sequence: CSASSRDGSSYEQYF.

The genes are TRBV11-2 and TRBJ2-1; possible D gene TRBD2, 6 bases. V lost 3 bases to trimming and J lost 4 bases, with 19 bases between them. CDR3 length: 17 residues. Germline V gene lookup returns CDR1 SGHAT and CDR2 FQNNGV. CDR3: CASSFWARDSRYNEQFF. For the CDR3, the DNA is TGTGCCAGCAGCTTCTGGGCTCGGGACTCCAGGTACAATGAGCAGTTCTTC.

This chain uses TRBV6-1 with TRBJ2-3; the match to TRBD2 covers 7 bases. The germline V gene encodes CDR1 MNHNS and CDR2 SASEGT. V trimming: 2 bases; J trimming: 5 bases; junction bases outside the gene matches: 10. The CDR3 length is 16 residues. The CDR3 sequence: CASSELGGGGEDTQYF. CDR3 nucleotides: TGTGCCAGCAGTGAATTGGGTGGGGGGGGTGAAGATACGCAGTATTTT.

With regard to this clone: The sample contains more than one DNA sequence encoding this CDR3. V and J are TRBV4-3 and TRBJ2-5; D is undetermined. The CDR3 spans 15 residues. The V and J ends lost 0 bases and 5 bases respectively, with 13 bases between them. Germline lookup yields CDR1 LGHNA and CDR2 YSLEER. The CDR3 DNA follows: TGCGCCAGCAGCCAAGATCTGGATAGAAGTGAGACCCAGTACTTC. Amino acid sequence: CASSQDLDRSETQYF.

This clone has more than one count but fewer than ten. The chain is built from TRBV28 and TRBJ2-1; 9 bases align to TRBD1. The V segment lost 5 bases and the J segment 3 bases; nucleotides outside the gene matches: 5. Per the germline V gene, CDR1 is MDHEN and CDR2 is SYDVKM. CDR3 length: 15 amino acids. As DNA, the CDR3 is TGTGCCAGCAGTCCGATGGGACAGGGCTACAATGAGCAGTTCTTC. Protein: CASSPMGQGYNEQFF.

V is TRBV7-6 and J is TRBJ1-5, with unresolved D. V was trimmed by 5 bases and J by 1 base, leaving 9 bases between them. Germline V gene sequence: CDR1 SGHVS, CDR2 FNYEAQ. This CDR3 is 14 amino acids long. CDR3 bases: TGTGCCAGCAGCCCCGGAAACAGCAATCAGCCCCAGCATTTT. Translating gives CASSPGNSNQPQHF.

The V call is TRBV2, the J call TRBJ2-7; no clear D gene. This CDR3 is 12 amino acids long. In germline, CDR1 is SNHLY, CDR2 FYNNEI. Trimming stripped 5 bases from V and 5 bases from J, with 10 bases between. The CDR3 sequence: CASSTDSDEQYF. The CDR3 DNA is TGTGCCAGCAGTACCGACTCAGACGAGCAGTACTTC.

The chain joins TRBV7-3 to TRBJ1-5, with D possibly TRBD1 on 5 matching bases. Germline V gene lookup returns CDR1 SGHTA and CDR2 FQGTGA. The length of the CDR3 is 13 residues. The V gene lost 5 bases and the J gene lost 3 bases, with 8 bases spanning the gap. The chain's CDR3 is CASSRDPNQPQHF. CDR3 in DNA: TGTGCCAGCAGCCGGGACCCCAATCAGCCCCAGCATTTT.

J is TRBJ1-4 and V is TRBV6-1, with 7 nucleotides matching TRBD1. The CDR3 is made up of 15 amino acids. Losses at the gene ends were 7 bases for V and 3 bases for J; bases not matched to a gene: 8. The germline gives CDR1 MNHNS, CDR2 SASEGT. The CDR3 loop reads CASKDPGQPNEKLFF. CDR3 sequence (DNA): TGTGCCAGCAAAGATCCGGGACAGCCTAATGAAAAACTGTTTTTT.